Listed here is a single TCR beta chain. Its antigen is as yet unknown. The gene symbols are mouse symbols. Read coverage stops 1 residue before the CDR3 terminus; the germline J gene supplies the remainder. The ends were cut back, 6 bases at V and 1 base at J, with 9 bases in the middle. The CDR3 is made up of 14 amino acids. Germline V gene sequence: CDR1 KGHPV, CDR2 FQNQEV (reference sequence). The sample's time point: mouse harvest day 7 after allogeneic transplant. The graft held 10^6 splenic CD5+ T cells and 10^7 T-cell-depleted bone marrow cells. The data are from a study of tissue T cells after allogeneic stem cell transplantation. Whole-study findings and limits: Which tissue TCRs were alloreactive or antigen-specific was not determined. Some clones might be persisting host cells.

Produced via immunoSEQ multiplex PCR; TCRdb's table is partial and in-frame only. The table has roughly 6,400 clones, approximately 45% seen once. The sequence was collected from a female BALB/c mouse given C57BL/6 T cells with graft-versus-host disease after an allogeneic hematopoietic cell transplant. The chain has TRBV26 and TRBJ1-4; D call uncertain. Source material: gut tissue. The sequenced CDR3 bases are TGTGCCAGCAGCCTGGGAAGTTCCAACGAAAGATTATTT. It encodes CASSLGSSNERLF. Given in full, the CDR3 is CASSLGSSNERLFF.